This T cell receptor (beta chain) was found in a study of blood T cell repertoires in COVID-19. The count of this clone is one. Profiled with immunoSEQ multiplex PCR; TCRdb holds only in-frame clones, not every one. Of tens of thousands of clones in the sample, roughly nine tenths are singletons; the top ten hold about 5.5%. CDR1 and CDR2 (germline): SEHNR, FQNEAQ (reference sequence). The CDR3 spans 16 residues. With V trimmed by 5 bases and J by 3 bases, 9 bases remained unmatched. This rearrangement joins TRBV7-9 to TRBJ1-4, with 7 nucleotides matching TRBD1. Sequencing was carried out using peripheral blood. The TCR was taken from a man between 60 and 70 years old with COVID-19, enrolled during active disease. The CDR3 spells CASSQIRTGPNEKLFF. The DNA for the CDR3 is TGTGCCAGCAGCCAAATCAGGACAGGCCCTAATGAAAAACTGTTTTTT.